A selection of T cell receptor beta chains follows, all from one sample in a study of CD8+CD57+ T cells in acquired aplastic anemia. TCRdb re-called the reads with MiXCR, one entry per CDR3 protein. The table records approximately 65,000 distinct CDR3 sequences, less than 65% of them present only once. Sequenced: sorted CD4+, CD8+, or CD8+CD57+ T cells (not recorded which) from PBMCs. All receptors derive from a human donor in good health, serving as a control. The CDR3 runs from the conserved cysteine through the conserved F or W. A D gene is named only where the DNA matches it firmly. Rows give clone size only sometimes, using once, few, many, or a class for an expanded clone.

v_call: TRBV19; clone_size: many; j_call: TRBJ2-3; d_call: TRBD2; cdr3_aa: CASSKRREKSTDTQYF; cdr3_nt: TGTGCCAGTTCGAAGAGGCGGGAGAAGAGCACAGATACGCAGTATTTT
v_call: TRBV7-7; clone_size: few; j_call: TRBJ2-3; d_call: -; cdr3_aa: CASSLGGGVTDTQYF; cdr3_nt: TGTGCTAGCAGCTTAGGAGGGGGCGTCACAGATACGCAGTATTTT
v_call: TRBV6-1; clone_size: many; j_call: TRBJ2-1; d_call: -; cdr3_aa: CASSARIWFF; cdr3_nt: TGTGCCAGCAGTGCCAGGATCTGGTTCTTC
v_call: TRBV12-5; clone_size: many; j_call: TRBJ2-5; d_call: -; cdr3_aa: CASGLMGRETQYF; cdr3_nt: TGTGCTAGTGGTTTGATGGGACGGGAGACCCAGTACTTC
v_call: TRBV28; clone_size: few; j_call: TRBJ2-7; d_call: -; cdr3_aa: CASSLSRRDTKTLSYEQYF; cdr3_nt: TGTGCCAGCAGTTTATCCCGGCGGGACACGAAGACCCTCTCCTACGAGCAGTACTTC
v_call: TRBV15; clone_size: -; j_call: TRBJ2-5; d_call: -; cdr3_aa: CATSVQETQYF; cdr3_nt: TGTGCCACCAGCGTCCAAGAGACCCAGTACTTC
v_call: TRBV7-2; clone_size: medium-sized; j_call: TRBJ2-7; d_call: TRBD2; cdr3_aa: CASSLGLADSYEQYF; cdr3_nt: TGTGCCAGCAGCTTAGGACTAGCGGACTCCTACGAGCAGTACTTC
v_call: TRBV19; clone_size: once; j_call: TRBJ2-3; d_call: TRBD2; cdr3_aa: CASSGTGTSGRASDTQYF; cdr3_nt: TGTGCCAGTAGTGGCACCGGGACTAGCGGGAGGGCATCAGATACGCAGTATTTT
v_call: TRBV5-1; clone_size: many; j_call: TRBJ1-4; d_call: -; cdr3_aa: CASSLDPGREKLFF; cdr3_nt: TGCGCCAGCAGCTTGGACCCAGGACGTGAAAAACTGTTTTTT
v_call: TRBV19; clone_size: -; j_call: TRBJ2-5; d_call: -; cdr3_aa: CASSLEGRGETQYF; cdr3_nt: TGTGCCAGCAGCTTAGAGGGCAGGGGAGAGACCCAGTACTTC
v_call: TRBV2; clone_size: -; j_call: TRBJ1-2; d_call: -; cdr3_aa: CASRTVQGYGYTF; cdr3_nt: TGTGCCAGCAGAACAGTACAGGGTTATGGCTACACCTTC
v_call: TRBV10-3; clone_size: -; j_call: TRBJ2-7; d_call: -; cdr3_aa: CAISEGGNYYEQYF; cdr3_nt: TGTGCCATCAGTGAAGGGGGGAATTACTACGAGCAGTACTTC
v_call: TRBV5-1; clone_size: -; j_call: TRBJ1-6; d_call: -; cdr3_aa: CASSSDTLGHSYNSPLHF; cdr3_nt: TGCGCCAGCAGCTCAGATACCCTAGGGCACTCCTATAATTCACCCCTCCACTTT
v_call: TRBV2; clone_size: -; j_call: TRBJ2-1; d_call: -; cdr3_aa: CASSPTSFYNEQFF; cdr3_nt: TGTGCCAGCAGTCCGACGTCGTTCTACAATGAGCAGTTCTTC
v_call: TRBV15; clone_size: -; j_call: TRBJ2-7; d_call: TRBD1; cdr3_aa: CATSRQGALRNEQYF; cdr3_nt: TGTGCCACCAGCAGACAGGGGGCCCTTCGGAACGAGCAGTACTTC
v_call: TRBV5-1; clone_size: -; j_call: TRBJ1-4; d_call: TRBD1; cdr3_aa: CASSVDREGEKLFF; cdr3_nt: TGCGCCAGCAGCGTGGACAGGGAGGGCGAAAAACTGTTTTTT
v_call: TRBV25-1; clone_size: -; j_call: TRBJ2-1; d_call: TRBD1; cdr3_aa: CASRPGTGKWNEQLF; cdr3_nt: TGTGCCAGCAGGCCCGGGACAGGGAAGTGGAATGAGCAGCTCTTC
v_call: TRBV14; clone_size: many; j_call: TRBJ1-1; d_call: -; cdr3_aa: CASSRGSLGTEAFF; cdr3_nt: TGTGCCAGCAGCCGGGGGAGTTTGGGCACTGAAGCTTTCTTT
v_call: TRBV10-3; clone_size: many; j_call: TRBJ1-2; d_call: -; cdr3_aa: CAIRAPGGEANYGYTF; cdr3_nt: TGTGCCATCAGGGCCCCCGGGGGGGAAGCTAACTATGGCTACACCTTC
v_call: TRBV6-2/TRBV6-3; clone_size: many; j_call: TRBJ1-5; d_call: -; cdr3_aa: CASSFDSANQPQHF; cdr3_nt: TGTGCCAGCAGTTTTGACAGTGCAAATCAGCCCCAGCATTTT
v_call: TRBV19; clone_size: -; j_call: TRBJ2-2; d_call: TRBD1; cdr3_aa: CASSNRGTGELFF; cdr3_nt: TGTGCCAGTAGCAACAGGGGAACCGGGGAGCTGTTTTTT
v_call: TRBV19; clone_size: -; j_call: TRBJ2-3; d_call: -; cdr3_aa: CATRQASTDTQYF; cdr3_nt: TGTGCCACTCGACAGGCAAGCACAGATACGCAGTATTTT
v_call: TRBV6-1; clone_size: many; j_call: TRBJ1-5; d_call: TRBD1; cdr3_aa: CASRNRGGNQPQHF; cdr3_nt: TGTGCCAGCAGAAACAGGGGTGGCAATCAGCCCCAGCATTTT
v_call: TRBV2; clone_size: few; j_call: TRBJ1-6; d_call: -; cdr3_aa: CASSANLQSPLHF; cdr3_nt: TGTGCCAGCAGTGCGAACCTCCAATCACCCCTCCACTTT
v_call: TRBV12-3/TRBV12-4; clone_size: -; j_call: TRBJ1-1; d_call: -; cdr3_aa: CASSQVGGDTEAFF; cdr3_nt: TGTGCCAGCAGCCAAGTGGGCGGGGACACTGAAGCTTTCTTT
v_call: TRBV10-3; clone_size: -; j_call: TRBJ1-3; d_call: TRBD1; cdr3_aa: CAISSGGLNYGYTIYF; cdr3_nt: TGTGCCATCAGTTCAGGGGGCCTCAACTATGGCTACACCATATATTTT
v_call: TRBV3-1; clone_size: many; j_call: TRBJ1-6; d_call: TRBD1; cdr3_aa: CASATGKRSPLHF; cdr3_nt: TGTGCCAGCGCGACAGGGAAGCGTTCACCCCTCCACTTT
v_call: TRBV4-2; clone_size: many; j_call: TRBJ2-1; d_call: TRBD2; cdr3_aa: CASSQWLAGGSSYNEQFF; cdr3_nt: TGTGCCAGCAGCCAGTGGCTAGCGGGAGGGAGCTCCTACAATGAGCAGTTCTTC
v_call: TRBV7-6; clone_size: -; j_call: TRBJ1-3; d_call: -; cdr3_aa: CASSLRVGNTIYF; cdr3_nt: TGTGCCAGCAGCCTAAGGGTTGGAAACACCATATATTTT
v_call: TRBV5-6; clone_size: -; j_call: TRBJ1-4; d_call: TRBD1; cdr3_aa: CASSQGQGTLEREKLFF; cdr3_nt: TGTGCCAGCAGCCAGGGACAGGGAACCCTGGAACGTGAAAAACTGTTTTTT
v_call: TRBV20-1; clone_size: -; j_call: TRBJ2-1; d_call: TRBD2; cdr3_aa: CSARPTSGGDYNEQFF; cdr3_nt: TGCAGTGCTAGACCTACTAGCGGGGGCGACTACAATGAGCAGTTCTTC
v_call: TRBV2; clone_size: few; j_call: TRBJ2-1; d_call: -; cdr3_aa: CASSPELSEQFF; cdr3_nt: TGTGCCAGCAGTCCCGAGCTGAGTGAGCAGTTCTTC
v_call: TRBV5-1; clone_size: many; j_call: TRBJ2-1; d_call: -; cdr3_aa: CASSLAKAGSYNEQFF; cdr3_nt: TGCGCCAGCAGCTTGGCCAAGGCAGGGAGCTACAATGAGCAGTTCTTC
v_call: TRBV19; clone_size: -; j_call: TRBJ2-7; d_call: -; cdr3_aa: CASRRYSGNTYEQYF; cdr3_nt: TGTGCCAGTAGGCGATACTCTGGAAACACCTACGAGCAGTACTTC
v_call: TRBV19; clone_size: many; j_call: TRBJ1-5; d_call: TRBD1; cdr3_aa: CASSGQGRRGNQPQHF; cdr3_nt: TGTGCCAGTAGTGGACAGGGTAGAAGGGGCAATCAGCCCCAGCATTTT
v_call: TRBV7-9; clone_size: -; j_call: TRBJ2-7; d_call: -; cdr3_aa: CASSTHRSYEQYF; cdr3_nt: TGTGCCAGCAGCACCCACAGGTCCTACGAGCAGTACTTC
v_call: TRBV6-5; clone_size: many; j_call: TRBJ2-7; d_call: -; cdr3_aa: CASSSLNWAYEQYF; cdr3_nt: TGTGCCAGCAGCTCCCTTAATTGGGCCTACGAGCAGTACTTC
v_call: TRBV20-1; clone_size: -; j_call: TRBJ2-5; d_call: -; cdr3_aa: CSASSIRNPVETQYF; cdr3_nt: TGCAGTGCTAGCTCCATCCGGAATCCCGTGGAGACCCAGTACTTC
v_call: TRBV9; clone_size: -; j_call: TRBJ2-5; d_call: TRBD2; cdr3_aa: CASSGGPLAGTQETQYF; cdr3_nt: TGTGCCAGCAGCGGGGGCCCACTAGCGGGAACACAAGAGACCCAGTACTTC
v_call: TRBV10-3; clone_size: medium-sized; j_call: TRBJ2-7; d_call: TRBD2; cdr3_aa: CAIRALAGGFNEQYF; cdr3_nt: TGTGCCATCAGGGCACTAGCGGGAGGTTTCAACGAGCAGTACTTC
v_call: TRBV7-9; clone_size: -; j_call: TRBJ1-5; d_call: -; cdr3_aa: CASSLTERAQHF; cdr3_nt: TGTGCCAGCAGCTTGACGGAAAGGGCCCAGCATTTT
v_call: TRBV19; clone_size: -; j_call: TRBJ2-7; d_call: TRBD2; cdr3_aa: CASARAGGLPEQYF; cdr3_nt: TGTGCCAGCGCGAGAGCGGGAGGGCTCCCCGAGCAGTACTTC
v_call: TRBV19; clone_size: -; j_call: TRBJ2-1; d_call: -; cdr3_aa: CASSTPDSSYNEQFF; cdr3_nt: TGTGCCAGTAGTACACCGGACAGCTCCTACAATGAGCAGTTCTTC
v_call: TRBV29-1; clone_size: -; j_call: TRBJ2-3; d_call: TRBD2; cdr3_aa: CSVDPRLAGADTQYF; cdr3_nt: TGCAGCGTTGACCCTCGACTAGCGGGCGCAGATACGCAGTATTTT
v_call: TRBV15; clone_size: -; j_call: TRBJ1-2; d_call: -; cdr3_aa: CATSSGRGLGYTF; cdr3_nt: TGTGCCACCAGCAGTGGTAGGGGCTTAGGCTACACCTTC
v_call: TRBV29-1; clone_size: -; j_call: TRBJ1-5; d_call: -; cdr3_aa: CSVGAGGQPQHF; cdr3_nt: TGCAGCGTGGGGGCTGGAGGTCAGCCCCAGCATTTT
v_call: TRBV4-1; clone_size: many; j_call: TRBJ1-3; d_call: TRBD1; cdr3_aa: CASSGTGTGNTIYF; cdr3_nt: TGCGCGTCATCCGGGACAGGGACCGGAAACACCATATATTTT
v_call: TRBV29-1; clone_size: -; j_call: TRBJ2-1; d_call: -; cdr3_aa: CSGEGGYNEQFF; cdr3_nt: TGCAGCGGGGAAGGTGGCTACAATGAGCAGTTCTTC
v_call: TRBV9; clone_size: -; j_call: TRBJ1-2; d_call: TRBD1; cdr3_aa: CASSEGQDYGYTF; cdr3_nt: TGTGCCAGCAGCGAGGGACAGGACTATGGCTACACCTTC
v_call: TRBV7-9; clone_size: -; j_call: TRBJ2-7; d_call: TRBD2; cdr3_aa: CATKLAGEFYEQYF; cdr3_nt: TGTGCCACCAAGTTGGCGGGGGAGTTCTACGAGCAGTACTTC
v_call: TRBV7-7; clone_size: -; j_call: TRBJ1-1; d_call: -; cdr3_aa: CASSSGENTEAFF; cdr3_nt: TGTGCCAGCAGCTCAGGAGAGAACACTGAAGCTTTCTTT
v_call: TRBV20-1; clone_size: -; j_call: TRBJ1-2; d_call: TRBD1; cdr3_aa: CSAPQLGQANYGYTF; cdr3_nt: TGCAGTGCTCCTCAACTCGGACAGGCAAACTATGGCTACACCTTC